The clone carrying this T cell receptor beta chain turned up a few times. Time point of the sample: persistent/refractory GD, antithyroid drugs over 5 years with positive TRAb. After RNA was extracted from PBMCs, the TCR library was made from it. CDR3 length: 13 residues. Between the trimmed V and J ends, which lost 2 bases and 7 bases, there was a span of 9 bases. The germline CDR1 and CDR2 sequences are KGHSH and LQKENI. CDR3-region Arm-PCR and iRepertoire HTBI primers produced the TCR beta libraries. TCRdb re-called the multiplex PCR reads with MiXCR, one entry per CDR3 protein. In the table there are around 460,000 distinct CDR3 sequences, approximately 22% of which are singletons. The sample comes from a study of regulatory T cells in long-lasting Graves disease.

This sequence originates from a female donor with Graves disease. The specimen comprised peripheral blood mononuclear cells (PBMCs), sampled when the disease was refractory, from a patient treated with antithyroid drugs. The chain combines TRBV18 with TRBJ1-5; weak D call: TRBD1 (5 bases). This chain's CDR3 is CASSPGPGQPQHF. The DNA for the CDR3 is TGTGCCAGCTCACCAGGGCCAGGGCAGCCCCAGCATTTT.